The clone carrying this T cell receptor beta chain was counted once. These data originate in a study of blood T cell repertoires in COVID-19. Study in general: From the United States, Italy and Spain came samples of acute and convalescent COVID-19.

Original analysis: Quantification of nucleated cells was approximated via reference gene primer amplification. Sequencing was performed with immunoSEQ multiplex PCR; in TCRdb, only in-frame clones are kept and a portion is missing. The V and J calls and clone size are taken from that table; D and trimming were inferred from the DNA. The table has 50,000 to 55,000 clones, approximately 82% seen once. The CDR3 is 14 amino acids. In germline, CDR1 is MDHEN, CDR2 SYDVKM. With 5 bases removed from V and 4 bases from J, the gap between germline ends came to 12 bases. Sequences were obtained from peripheral blood. The TCR was taken from a human donor in a cohort sampled during active COVID-19. The V gene is TRBV28, the J gene TRBJ1-5, with TRBD1 as a possible D gene (6 bases). The CDR3 is CASSKTGGNQPQHF. CDR3 DNA: TGTGCCAGCAGTAAGACAGGCGGAAATCAGCCCCAGCATTTT.